The 23 T cell receptor beta chains presented below share a single source sample, sequenced in a study of cytotoxic CD8 clonotypes in ibrutinib-treated CLL. The method was immunoSEQ multiplex PCR; TCRdb's version includes in-frame clones alone and lacks a portion of them. The sample contains some 100,000 clones, about 50% of which appear only once. Sequenced material: PBMCs, taken after 24 months of ibrutinib treatment. The receptors were sampled from a human donor with chronic lymphocytic leukemia.

The chain employs TRBV19 and TRBJ2-2; no definite D call. The germline V gene has CDR1 LNHDA and CDR2 SQIVND (reference sequence). Trimming shortened V by 3 bases and J by 7 bases, and 6 bases separated the two germline ends. The CDR3 is 12 residues long. CDR3 nucleotide sequence: TGTGCCAGTAGTATGTGGGGCGGGGAGCTGTTTTTT. Amino acid sequence: CASSMWGGELFF.

The chain links TRBV6-5 to TRBJ2-2, with D perhaps given as TRBD1 or TRBD2 (6 bases each). CDR3 length: 13 amino acids. V was clipped by 7 bases and J by 6 bases, with 12 bases between them. CDR1 is MNHEY, CDR2 SVGAGI, per germline. This CDR3 is CASTGGFAGELFF. Here the CDR3 DNA reads TGTGCCAGCACCGGGGGCTTTGCCGGGGAGCTGTTTTTT.

The chain combines TRBV19 with TRBJ2-1; D unresolved. The CDR3 covers 11 residues. Germline CDR1 reads LNHDA; CDR2 reads SQIVND (reference sequence). V lost 6 bases to trimming and J lost 5 bases, with 5 bases between them. CDR3 sequence (DNA): TGTGCCAGTAGGGGGAACAATGAGCAGTTCTTC. Residues: CASRGNNEQFF.

CDR3 amino acids: CAISGQDGSPLHF. As DNA, the CDR3 is TGTGCCATCAGTGGGCAGGACGGGTCACCCCTCCACTTT. This rearrangement joins TRBV10-3 to TRBJ1-6; D is unclear. There are 13 residues in the CDR3. Looked up from germline, CDR1 is ENHRY and CDR2 is SYGVKD. The V end lost 4 bases, the J end lost 10 bases, and 11 bases lay between the germline ends.

This clone has only a few counts. The chain has TRBV25-1 and TRBJ1-1; D is ambiguous. The V end lost 3 bases, the J end lost 0 bases, and 8 bases lay between the germline ends. The length of the CDR3 is 14 residues. Germline V lookup: CDR1 MGHDK, CDR2 SYGVNS. CDR3 nucleotide sequence: TGTGCCAGCAGTGACGCTGGGGTGAACACTGAAGCTTTCTTT. Translation gives CASSDAGVNTEAFF.

The table lists this clone with a few counts. The gene calls are TRBV11-3 and TRBJ2-3, with D unresolved. The CDR3 runs to 15 residues. Germline V gene data show CDR1 as SGHNT and CDR2 as YENEEA. V gave up 0 bases and J gave up 3 bases, with 10 bases separating them. CDR3 sequence reads: CASSLDGLGTDTQYF. The CDR3 region has the DNA TGTGCCAGCAGCTTAGATGGTTTAGGTACAGATACGCAGTATTTT.

J is TRBJ2-3 and V is TRBV25-1, with D tentatively TRBD2 (5 bases). Germline V gene data show CDR1 as MGHDK and CDR2 as SYGVNS. The CDR3 runs to 16 residues. V lost 5 bases, J lost 5 bases, and 20 bases lay in between. CDR3 nucleotide sequence: TGTGCCAGCAGTTTAAACCGGGATCCAGGACGAGATACGCAGTATTTT. Protein product: CASSLNRDPGRDTQYF.

This clone has a handful of counts. The V and J genes are TRBV19 and TRBJ2-3; maybe TRBD2 (6 bases). Germline CDR1 and CDR2: LNHDA and SQIVND (reference sequence). This CDR3 contains 13 residues. V was clipped by 3 bases and J by 14 bases, with 18 bases between them. The CDR3 region is CASSILGGGVSYF. CDR3 bases: TGTGCCAGTAGTATTTTGGGGGGAGGCGTCTCGTATTTT.

The gene calls are TRBV5-1 and TRBJ2-7, with TRBD2 as a possible D gene (5 bases). CDR3 length: 12 residues. Germline CDR1 is SGHRS and CDR2 is YFSETQ. The ends were cut back, 1 base at V and 6 bases at J, with 8 bases in the middle. CDR3 nucleotide sequence: TGCGCCAGCAGCTTGTCGGCGGGCGAGCAGTACTTC. Its protein product is CASSLSAGEQYF.

The J gene is TRBJ1-5, the V gene TRBV15; 7 bases map to TRBD1. Germline V gene sequence: CDR1 LNHNV, CDR2 YYDKDF (reference sequence). This CDR3 has 17 amino acids. V trimming: 4 bases; J trimming: 1 base; junction bases outside the gene matches: 10. DNA of the CDR3: TGTGCCACCAGCAATATTAGACAGGGAAAGAGCAATCAGCCCCAGCATTTT. Translated: CATSNIRQGKSNQPQHF.

This chain joins TRBV29-1 and TRBJ2-7; the D gene could be TRBD1 or TRBD2 (5 bases each). The CDR3 has 13 amino acids. Germline loops: CDR1 SQVTM, CDR2 ANQGSEA. Trimming shortened V by 8 bases and J by 3 bases, and 17 bases separated the two germline ends. The CDR3 DNA sequence: TGCAGCTTCCGCCGGGACGGGGACTACGAGCAGTACTTC. Amino acid sequence: CSFRRDGDYEQYF.

This clone was seen only a few times. The chain carries TRBV18 and TRBJ2-7; the D gene is possibly TRBD2 (6 bases). The V end lost 5 bases, the J end lost 3 bases, and 8 bases lay between the germline ends. Germline CDR1 reads KGHSH; CDR2 reads LQKENI. The length of the CDR3 is 12 residues. CDR3 residues: CASSSGSYEQYF. The CDR3 DNA sequence: TGTGCCAGCTCATCCGGGAGCTACGAGCAGTACTTC.

DNA of the CDR3: TGCAGCGTTGGGACCGACCGGAGGACAGGGGTTTACGAGCAGTACTTC. Residues: CSVGTDRRTGVYEQYF. J is TRBJ2-7 and V is TRBV29-1; 9 positions match TRBD1. CDR3 length: 16 residues. Germline V gives CDR1 SQVTM, CDR2 ANQGSEA. V trimming: 4 bases; J trimming: 4 bases; junction bases outside the gene matches: 14.

This sequence joins TRBV7-3 and TRBJ2-5; weak D call: TRBD1 (6 bases). Germline V gene data show CDR1 as SGHTA and CDR2 as FQGTGA. Trimming stripped 1 base from V and 4 bases from J, with 7 bases between. The CDR3 sequence is 13 residues long. In DNA form, the CDR3 reads TGTGCCAGCAGCTTAATGACAGGAGAGACCCAGTACTTC. It translates to CASSLMTGETQYF.

The V gene is TRBV28, the J gene TRBJ2-7; 9 bases line up with TRBD2. Unmatched junction bases numbered 9, after V lost 7 bases and J lost 2 bases. This CDR3 comprises 15 residues. Germline V gene data show CDR1 as MDHEN and CDR2 as SYDVKM. The CDR3 region has the DNA TGTGCCAGCACCCCGGGGGCGGGGGGGACCTACGAGCAGTACTTC. Translation gives CASTPGAGGTYEQYF. Filled out from reference TRBV28 and TRBJ2-7, the complete variable domain reads DVKVTQSSRYLVKRTGEKVFLECVQDMDHENMFWYRQDPGLGLRLIYFSYDVKMKEKGDIPEGYSVSREKKERFSLILESASTNQTSMYLCASTPGAGGTYEQYFGPGTRLTVT.

The chain couples TRBV2 to TRBJ2-7; D is tentatively TRBD1 or TRBD2 (5 bases each). The V end lost 1 base, the J end lost 0 bases, and 7 bases lay between the germline ends. The germline V gene has CDR1 SNHLY and CDR2 FYNNEI. The CDR3 consists of 14 residues. CDR3 amino acids: CASSEGGVSYEQYF. CDR3 DNA sequence: TGTGCCAGCAGTGAAGGAGGGGTCTCCTACGAGCAGTACTTC.

The V and J genes are TRBV30 and TRBJ2-7, with 8 bases fitting TRBD1. This CDR3 is built from 14 residues. Germline V gene lookup returns CDR1 GTSNPN and CDR2 SVGIG (reference sequence). Trimming cost V 0 bases and J 5 bases; bases outside gene matches: 6. The CDR3 region is CAWSVDRVNDEQYF. The CDR3 DNA reads as TGTGCCTGGAGTGTGGACAGGGTAAACGACGAGCAGTACTTC. Full variable domain (rest looked up from reference TRBV30 and TRBJ2-7): SQTIHQWPATLVQPVGSPLSLECTVEGTSNPNLYWYRQAAGRGLQLLFYSVGIGQISSEVPQNLSASRPQDRQFILSSKKLLLSDSGFYLCAWSVDRVNDEQYFGPGTRLTVT.

V and J are TRBV28 and TRBJ1-5, with 9 bases fitting TRBD1. With 3 bases clipped from V and 9 bases from J, the junction kept 12 bases outside the gene matches. Germline V gene data show CDR1 as MDHEN and CDR2 as SYDVKM. The length of the CDR3 is 16 residues. DNA for the CDR3: TGTGCCAGCAGTTTTGGACAGGGGCGTTCCTCTTGGCCCCAGCATTTT. Amino acid sequence: CASSFGQGRSSWPQHF.

This chain links TRBV11-2 with TRBJ2-6; D is unclear. The ends were cut back, 5 bases at V and 0 bases at J, with 11 bases in the middle. Germline assignment: CDR1 SGHAT and CDR2 FQNNGV. The CDR3 runs to 16 residues. For the CDR3, the DNA is TGTGCCAGCAGCCTGACTGCCTACTCTGGGGCCAACGTCCTGACTTTC. This codes for CASSLTAYSGANVLTF.

This clone came up a few times. This sequence joins TRBV4-3 and TRBJ2-2; TRBD2 agrees at 8 bases. The germline V gene has CDR1 LGHNA and CDR2 YSLEER. The CDR3 contains 16 residues. With V trimmed by 4 bases and J by 4 bases, 8 bases remained unmatched. The CDR3 loop reads CASSPGGGLSTGELFF. The CDR3 coding sequence is TGCGCCAGCAGCCCCGGGGGGGGCCTCAGCACCGGGGAGCTGTTTTTT.

J is TRBJ2-7 and V is TRBV6-1; tentative D call: TRBD2 (7 bases). V was shortened by 6 bases and J by 6 bases, with 18 bases between the two germline ends. Germline V CDR1 and CDR2: MNHNS, SASEGT. CDR3 length: 14 amino acids. CDR3 in amino acids: CASSVLRGGGEQYF. The DNA of the CDR3 is TGTGCCAGCAGCGTACTGAGGGGGGGCGGCGAGCAGTACTTC.

The chain is built from TRBV18 and TRBJ2-2; tentative D call: TRBD2 (5 bases). Per the germline V gene, CDR1 is KGHSH and CDR2 is LQKENI. The CDR3 is 17 amino acids. The ends were cut back, 2 bases at V and 4 bases at J, with 17 bases in the middle. The DNA for the CDR3 is TGTGCCAGCTCACCATTTGTGGGGAGTCGTCGCACCGGGGAGCTGTTTTTT. Protein: CASSPFVGSRRTGELFF.

The chain links TRBV7-8 to TRBJ1-6; 7 nucleotides match TRBD1. The length of the CDR3 is 14 residues. Germline trimming cut 5 bases from V and 4 bases from J; bases unmatched to any gene: 2. Germline CDR1 and CDR2: SGHVS and FQNEAQ. CDR3 DNA: TGTGCCAGCAGCCAGGGACAGTATAATTCACCCCTCCACTTT. Translated, it gives CASSQGQYNSPLHF.